Listed below are T cell receptor beta chains from one sample, sequenced in a study of blood T cell repertoires in COVID-19. Assay: immunoSEQ multiplex PCR; the TCRdb copy retains only in-frame clones and omits some. The sample carries some 250,000 clones, approximately 86% recorded once. Sequencing was done on a sample of PBMCs or T cells enriched from blood (not recorded which). Every receptor here comes from a middle-aged woman with acute COVID-19. Both conserved end residues are part of each CDR3. D genes are given only for firm matches. Clone size is given for some rows only: seen once, a few or many times, or a class if the clone is expanded.

J,size,D,V,length,DNA,CDR3
TRBJ2-5,.,TRBD2,TRBV24-1,12,TGTGCCACCAGAGCGGGGGAGGGGACCCAGTACTTC,CATRAGEGTQYF
TRBJ2-7,.,.,TRBV7-2,13,TGTGCCAGCAGCACTGGACTATCGTACGGGCAGTACTTC,CASSTGLSYGQYF
TRBJ1-3,.,.,TRBV6-5,15,TGTGCCAGCAGTCTCCGCAGGGGCTCTGGAAACACCATATATTTT,CASSLRRGSGNTIYF
TRBJ2-1,.,.,TRBV7-6,12,TGTGCCAGCAGCTGGAGCGGAGGGGAGCAGTTCTTC,CASSWSGGEQFF
TRBJ1-1,.,.,TRBV12-3/TRBV12-4,12,TGTGCCAGCAGCCCGGGTCGGACTGAAGCTTTCTTT,CASSPGRTEAFF
TRBJ2-2,.,.,TRBV5-4,15,TGTGCCAGCAAACAGGGTTTGGATAACACCGGGGAGCTGTTTTTT,CASKQGLDNTGELFF
TRBJ2-2,.,.,TRBV24-1,14,TGTGCCACCAGTGATTTGGGCGGCACCGGGGAGCTGTTTTTT,CATSDLGGTGELFF
TRBJ2-5,.,.,TRBV11-3,14,TGTGCCAGCAGCTTAGAACGTGGGCAGGAGACCCAGTACTTC,CASSLERGQETQYF
TRBJ2-3,.,TRBD2,TRBV7-3,16,TGTGCCAGCAGCTTCATAGCGGGAACCAACACAGATACGCAGTATTTT,CASSFIAGTNTDTQYF
TRBJ1-6,.,.,TRBV19,16,TGTGCCAGCAGAGTAACAGGGAGATCATCTAATTCACCCCTCCACTTT,CASRVTGRSSNSPLHF
TRBJ2-2,.,.,TRBV11-1,13,TGTGCCAGCAGCTCCCCACGGGGCGGGGAGCTGTTTTTT,CASSSPRGGELFF
TRBJ2-3,.,TRBD1,TRBV5-4,17,TGTGCCAGCAGCCGTCCCGGGACAGGGGTGGGAACAGATACGCAGTATTTT,CASSRPGTGVGTDTQYF
TRBJ2-1,.,TRBD2,TRBV18,16,TGTGCCAGCTCACCAGGGACTAGCGATCTGGGGAATGAGCAGTTCTTC,CASSPGTSDLGNEQFF
TRBJ2-4,.,.,TRBV28,13,TGTGCCAGCAGTTTTATAGCCAAAAACATTCAGTACTTC,CASSFIAKNIQYF
TRBJ2-1,.,.,TRBV19,13,TGTGCCAGTAGTTCCTATAGAGAGCTCTGGCAGTTCTTC,CASSSYRELWQFF
TRBJ2-1,.,.,TRBV5-1,15,TGCGCCAGCAGCCCCCGGGTAGCCTCCTACAATGAGCAGTTCTTC,CASSPRVASYNEQFF
TRBJ2-1,.,.,TRBV6-2/TRBV6-3,15,TGTGCCAGCAGACCTAGTGGCGGGAAGGGGAATGAGCAGTTCTTC,CASRPSGGKGNEQFF
TRBJ2-2,once,TRBD1,TRBV5-6,16,TGTGCCAGCAGCTCCGGACAGGGGGCAGGCACCGGGGAGCTGTTTTTT,CASSSGQGAGTGELFF
TRBJ2-6,.,.,TRBV3-1/TRBV3-2,20,TGTGCCAGCAGCCAAGATAATCCCCTCGGACTGCACTCTGGGGCCAACGTCCTGACTTTC,CASSQDNPLGLHSGANVLTF
TRBJ1-2,.,.,TRBV10-3,12,TGTGCCATCAGGGACACAAACTATGGCTACACCTTC,CAIRDTNYGYTF
TRBJ1-2,.,.,TRBV6-6,15,TGTGCCAGCAGTTATACAGGGAACAGTAACTATGGCTACACCTTC,CASSYTGNSNYGYTF
TRBJ2-5,.,TRBD2,TRBV28,15,TGTGCCAGCAGTTTTATGCAGGGAGGGCAAGGAACCCAGTACTTC,CASSFMQGGQGTQYF
TRBJ1-1,.,.,TRBV6-6,14,TGTGCCAGCAGACCAAAAACAGGGAACACTGAAGCTTTCTTT,CASRPKTGNTEAFF
TRBJ2-2,.,.,TRBV5-1,16,TGCGCCAGCAGCTTAGGAGCGCCGTCGAACACCGGGGAGCTGTTTTTT,CASSLGAPSNTGELFF
TRBJ2-1,.,.,TRBV12-3/TRBV12-4,12,TGTGCCAGCAGTTTACTAACCAATGAGCAGTTCTTC,CASSLLTNEQFF
TRBJ2-7,.,TRBD2,TRBV6-5,15,TGTGCCAGCGTCAAAGGGAGCGGGAGTCCCTACGAGCAGTACTTC,CASVKGSGSPYEQYF
TRBJ2-1,.,TRBD2,TRBV12-5,14,TGTGCTAGTGGTTTCGGGACTAGCGGGTATGAGCAGTTCTTC,CASGFGTSGYEQFF
TRBJ1-1,.,.,TRBV5-4,13,TGTGCCAGCAGCCCGGAGATGAACACTGAAGCTTTCTTT,CASSPEMNTEAFF
TRBJ2-1,.,.,TRBV28,18,TGTGCCAGCAGTTTATCGTTAGCGGAAACTAGCTCCTACAATGAGCAGTTCTTC,CASSLSLAETSSYNEQFF
TRBJ2-1,.,TRBD2,TRBV3-1/TRBV3-2,13,TGTGCCAGCAGCCAAGAGCGGGAGGCTGAGCAGTTCTTC,CASSQEREAEQFF
TRBJ1-2,.,.,TRBV28,12,TGTGCCAGCAGAACAAGTAACTATGGCTACACCTTC,CASRTSNYGYTF
TRBJ2-1,.,TRBD2,TRBV4-2,18,TGTGCCAGCAGCCAAGAAACTAGCGGGAGGAAGCGAGACAATGAGCAGTTCTTC,CASSQETSGRKRDNEQFF
TRBJ2-7,.,TRBD1,TRBV10-3,16,TGTGCCATCAGTGGCACGCCGGGACAGGAAACCTACGAGCAGTACTTC,CAISGTPGQETYEQYF
TRBJ2-5,.,.,TRBV14,15,TGTGCCAGCAGCCAAGATCGCGTAACCCAAGAGACCCAGTACTTC,CASSQDRVTQETQYF
TRBJ2-3,once,TRBD2,TRBV5-4,14,TGTGCCAGCAGCCCTGGGACTAGGGCAGATACGCAGTATTTT,CASSPGTRADTQYF
TRBJ1-1,.,.,TRBV11-3,12,TGTGCCAGCAGGAGGGAGAGCACTGAAGCTTTCTTT,CASRRESTEAFF
TRBJ2-7,.,.,TRBV2,13,TGTGCCAGCAGACCTACACGACTAGACGAGCAGTACTTC,CASRPTRLDEQYF
TRBJ2-1,once,.,TRBV9,17,TGTGCCAGCAGCACCCGGACAGATATATTCTCCTACAATGAGCAGTTCTTC,CASSTRTDIFSYNEQFF
TRBJ1-2,few,TRBD1,TRBV11-2,15,TGTGCCAGCAGCTTGAATATCGGGACAGGGGGTGGCTACACCTTC,CASSLNIGTGGGYTF
TRBJ1-5,few,.,TRBV3-1/TRBV3-2,15,TGTGCCAGCAGCCAAGATAGGGGGTCTTATCAGCCCCAGCATTTT,CASSQDRGSYQPQHF
TRBJ1-1,.,TRBD1,TRBV30,14,TGTGCCTGGAGGGGACAGGGCTTGAACACTGAAGCTTTCTTT,CAWRGQGLNTEAFF
TRBJ2-7,.,.,TRBV19,14,TGTGCCAGTAGTATCTCGGTTGTGACCTACGAGCAGTACTTC,CASSISVVTYEQYF
TRBJ1-1,.,.,TRBV11-3,14,TGTGCCAGCAGCCGACGCCAGCCGGGCACTGAAGCTTTCTTT,CASSRRQPGTEAFF
TRBJ2-7,.,.,TRBV11-2,14,TGTGCCAGCAGCAGAGCGGTAGGCTCCTACGAGCAGTACTTC,CASSRAVGSYEQYF
TRBJ1-1,.,TRBD1,TRBV10-3,14,TGTGCCATCAGTGCAGGGGGGCTAGACACTGAAGCTTTCTTT,CAISAGGLDTEAFF
TRBJ2-7,.,.,TRBV5-1,16,TGCGCCAGCAGCTTGGCGGCGGGACAGAGCTCCTACGAGCAGTACTTC,CASSLAAGQSSYEQYF
TRBJ2-1,.,TRBD1,TRBV7-2,14,TGTGCCAGCAGCATAGGACAGGGACACGATGAGCAGTTCTTC,CASSIGQGHDEQFF
TRBJ1-2,.,.,TRBV19,15,TGTGCCAGTAGTATCGGACATGGGAATAAGGAGGGCTACACCTTC,CASSIGHGNKEGYTF
TRBJ1-1,.,.,TRBV7-8,14,TGTGCCAGCAGCCCTGTTTGGCCGAACACTGAAGCTTTCTTT,CASSPVWPNTEAFF
TRBJ1-2,once,.,TRBV15,13,TGTGCCACCAGCAGAGATCTTACCTATGGTTACACCTTC,CATSRDLTYGYTF
TRBJ2-3,.,TRBD2,TRBV10-3,15,TGTGCCATCAGTGAGTCACTAGCGGGCACAGATACGCAGTATTTT,CAISESLAGTDTQYF
TRBJ2-1,.,TRBD1,TRBV20-1,14,TGCAGTGCTAGTGGGACAGAAAACTACAATGAGCAGTTCTTC,CSASGTENYNEQFF
TRBJ2-7,.,TRBD2,TRBV11-2,17,TGTGCCAGCAGCTTAGGGTCCAGACTAGCGCACCCCTACGAGCAGTACTTC,CASSLGSRLAHPYEQYF
TRBJ2-1,.,TRBD2,TRBV7-3,14,TGTGCCAGCAGCTCAAGGACTAGCGGGGGCCAGCAGTTCTTC,CASSSRTSGGQQFF
TRBJ2-7,few,TRBD1,TRBV30,15,TGTGCCTGGAGTTTGACGACAGGGGTTTCGTACGAGCAGTACTTC,CAWSLTTGVSYEQYF